Sequencing of this TCR beta chain was carried out in a study of regulatory T cells in long-lasting Graves disease. Investigators prepared the TCR beta libraries by applying iRepertoire HTBI primers and Arm-PCR of CDR3 regions. TCRdb called the multiplex PCR reads again in MiXCR, with one record for every CDR3 protein. The repertoire holds approximately 400,000 distinct CDR3 sequences, with around 14% as singletons. In germline, CDR1 is PRHDT, CDR2 FYEKMQ (reference sequence). This CDR3 contains 14 residues. Time point given: newly diagnosed GD, antithyroid drugs for less than 3 months. Scientists built the TCR library using RNA that was extracted from PBMCs. This clonotype was counted only a few times. One junction end does not reproduce the germline sequence, and a read error may be involved. Separately, the same data were catalogued under a study of T cells in Graves' hyperthyroidism and ophthalmopathy.

V usage is TRBV13 and J usage is TRBJ1-5; the D gene is possibly TRBD1 (6 bases). The material sequenced was peripheral blood mononuclear cells (PBMCs), taken at new diagnosis, from a patient treated with antithyroid drugs. This sequence originates from a woman aged 25 to 45 with Graves disease. The CDR3 here is CASNLGGGNQPQHF. As DNA, the CDR3 is TGTGCCAGCAACTTAGGGGGGGGTAATCAGCCCCAGCATTTT.